The 5 T cell receptor beta chains given below trace back to one sample, sequenced in a study of blood T cell repertoires in COVID-19. The repertoire was sequenced with immunoSEQ multiplex PCR; TCRdb's copy has only in-frame clones and lacks some. The sample records 260,000 or so clones, roughly four fifths being singletons. The sequenced sample was peripheral blood. The receptors shown here come from a woman in her seventies with acute or convalescent COVID-19.

This clone was recorded a few times. The chain joins TRBV10-1 to TRBJ1-1; a possible D gene is TRBD1 (5 bases). The germline V gene has CDR1 WNHNN and CDR2 SYGVQD (reference sequence). With 4 bases removed from V and 1 base from J, the gap between germline ends came to 10 bases. The CDR3 is 14 amino acids. CDR3 sequence (DNA): TGCGCCAGCAGTGGGGACTTGGCGAACACTGAAGCTTTCTTT. Translation: CASSGDLANTEAFF.

The gene calls are TRBV5-1 and TRBJ2-7; 9 bases fit TRBD2. With 0 bases clipped from V and 2 bases from J, the junction kept 6 bases outside the gene matches. CDR1 SGHRS and CDR2 YFSETQ come from the germline V gene. CDR3 length equals 16 residues. The CDR3 loop reads CASSLGVPSGAYEQYF. The CDR3 DNA follows: TGCGCCAGCAGCTTGGGTGTTCCTAGCGGGGCCTACGAGCAGTACTTC.

This clone was recorded a few times. The rearrangement links TRBV7-9 to TRBJ1-6; 8 positions agree with TRBD1. The ends lost 5 bases at V and 3 bases at J; junction bases unmatched: 9. CDR3 length equals 17 residues. The germline gives CDR1 SEHNR, CDR2 FQNEAQ (reference sequence). The CDR3 DNA reads as TGTGCCAGCAGCCCGGACAGGGCCCAATACTATAATTCACCCCTCCACTTT. Translated, it gives CASSPDRAQYYNSPLHF. Full variable domain (missing parts from reference TRBV7-9 and TRBJ1-6): DTGVSQNPRHKITKRGQNVTFRCDPISEHNRLYWYRQTLGQGPEFLTYFQNEAQLEKSRLLSDRFSAERPKGSFSTLEIQRTEQGDSAMYLCASSPDRAQYYNSPLHFGNGTRLTVT.

The chain recombines TRBV19 with TRBJ2-7; a weak D match, TRBD1 (6 bases). The CDR3 consists of 13 residues. Trimming shortened V by 6 bases and J by 4 bases, and 13 bases separated the two germline ends. CDR1 and CDR2 (germline): LNHDA, SQIVND (reference sequence). CDR3 in amino acids: CASSSRDKYEQYF. CDR3 in DNA: TGTGCCAGTAGCTCCCGGGACAAATACGAGCAGTACTTC.

The chain links TRBV3-1 (or the pseudogene TRBV3-2) to TRBJ2-3; TRBD2 aligns across 7 bases. The CDR3 runs to 14 residues. Germline loops: CDR1 LGHDT, CDR2 YNNKEL (reference sequence). V gave up 4 bases and J gave up 6 bases; unmatched junction bases: 7. CDR3 loop: CASSPEWRGDTQYF. The CDR3 DNA reads as TGTGCCAGCAGCCCAGAATGGCGGGGGGATACGCAGTATTTT.